These 24 T cell receptor beta chains were sequenced from one sample in a study of blood T cells in healthy people across ages. It was with a sample-barcoded 5' primer and a J-beta primer mix that a second PCR of roughly 7 to 12 cycles was run. TCRdb independently ran MiXCR on the 5' RACE reads; one entry per CDR3 protein. The data contain 1,500,000 or so distinct CDR3 sequences, approximately 59% of them singletons. Sequencing was performed on blood. The source of these receptors is a man aged 18 to 29 in good health.

The chain carries TRBV7-9 and TRBJ2-1; D could derive from TRBD1 or TRBD2 (6 bases each). The end of the DNA is better explained by TRBJ2-7, so the J call may be wrong. Germline CDR1 and CDR2: SEHNR and FQNEAQ (reference sequence). The CDR3 covers 16 residues. The CDR3: CASSDAGHDPYNEQYF. In nucleotides, the CDR3 is TGTGCCAGCAGCGACGCGGGACACGATCCTTACAATGAGCAGTACTTC.

The chain links TRBV20-1 to TRBJ2-5; D may be TRBD2 (5 bases). Germline V gene sequence: CDR1 DFQATT, CDR2 SNEGSKA (reference sequence). Trimming shortened V by 3 bases and J by 5 bases, and 16 bases separated the two germline ends. This CDR3 comprises 14 residues. The CDR3 DNA follows: TGCAGTGCTAGGGAGGCCCCGTCCCCGGAGACCCAGTACTTC. Its protein product is CSAREAPSPETQYF.

The V and J genes are TRBV12-3 or TRBV12-4 and TRBJ2-2; D may be TRBD1 or TRBD2 (5 bases each). Trimming pared 3 bases from V and 6 bases from J, leaving 8 bases between. The CDR3 consists of 13 residues. DNA of the CDR3: TGTGCCAGCAGTTTTGTGGGGGCCGGGGAGCTGTTTTTT. As protein: CASSFVGAGELFF.

This clonotype was seen a single time. The chain links TRBV7-9 to TRBJ1-6; no clear D. Looked up from germline, CDR1 is SEHNR and CDR2 is FQNEAQ (reference sequence). V lost 6 bases and J lost 7, with 19 bases in between. This CDR3 is 16 amino acids long. The chain's CDR3 is CASSTLADIWNSPLHF. CDR3 sequence (DNA): TGTGCCAGCAGTACACTCGCGGATATTTGGAATTCACCCCTCCACTTT.

This sequence joins TRBV5-1 and TRBJ2-5, with 8 bases lining up with TRBD1. With 2 bases clipped from V and 11 bases from J, the junction kept 14 bases outside the gene matches. CDR1 SGHRS and CDR2 YFSETQ come from the germline V gene. This CDR3 region has 15 residues. DNA for the CDR3: TGCGCCAGCAGCTTAGCAGGGGGCGTTTACAATGAGCAGTACTTC. Protein: CASSLAGGVYNEQYF. Filled out from reference TRBV5-1 and TRBJ2-5, the complete variable domain reads KAGVTQTPRYLIKTRGQQVTLSCSPISGHRSVSWYQQTPGQGLQFLFEYFSETQRNKGNFPGRFSGRQFSNSRSEMNVSTLELGDSALYLCASSLAGGVYNEQYFGPGTRLLVL.

Of note for this clonotype: The junction departs from the called germline gene at one end, perhaps through a read error. V and J are TRBV7-2 and TRBJ2-1, with 10 bases that match TRBD1. The CDR3 sequence is 15 residues long. From germline, CDR1 is SGHTA and CDR2 FQGNSA. As DNA, the CDR3 is TGTGCCAGCAGCTTACCCGGGACAGGGGTGAATGAGCGGTTCTTC. It encodes CASSLPGTGVNERFF.

The chain uses TRBV29-1 and TRBJ2-7; 7 bases are a match to TRBD2. The CDR3 covers 16 residues. Looked up from germline, CDR1 is SQVTM and CDR2 is ANQGSEA. V shed 0 bases and J 7 bases; nucleotides not matched to a gene: 15. CDR3 in amino acids: CSVEDLSSGLQNEQYF. DNA of the CDR3: TGCAGCGTTGAAGATCTGAGTAGCGGGCTACAAAATGAGCAGTACTTC.

V and J are TRBV27 and TRBJ2-1; D uncertain. CDR3 length: 14 residues. Trimming cost V 8 bases and J 5 bases, with 16 bases left between them. Germline lookup yields CDR1 MNHEY and CDR2 SMNVEV (reference sequence). The CDR3 sequence is CASRKQAADNEQFF. CDR3 bases: TGTGCCAGCCGGAAGCAGGCAGCTGACAATGAGCAGTTCTTC.

The CDR3 nucleotides read TGTGCCAGCAGTTTGGGGAGGGTAACCACATACAATCAGCCCCAGCATTTT. Its translation: CASSLGRVTTYNQPQHF. The chain recombines TRBV28 with TRBJ1-5; unclear D gene. V was trimmed by 3 bases and J by 3 bases, leaving 18 bases between them. The germline V gene encodes CDR1 MDHEN and CDR2 SYDVKM. The CDR3 totals 17 residues.

V usage is TRBV25-1 and J usage is TRBJ1-1; TRBD1 matches 9 bases. CDR1 is MGHDK, CDR2 SYGVNS, per germline. CDR3 size: 16 residues. J gave up 3 bases and V 2 bases, and 7 bases lay outside the gene matches. CDR3 protein: CASSENRGRGDTEAFF. DNA of the CDR3: TGTGCCAGCAGTGAAAACAGGGGGCGCGGGGACACTGAAGCTTTCTTT. Looking up the rest from reference TRBV25-1 and TRBJ1-1 gives the full variable domain: EADIYQTPRYLVIGTGKKITLECSQTMGHDKMYWYQQDPGMELHLIHYSYGVNSTEKGDLSSESTVSRIRTEHFPLTLESARPSHTSQYLCASSENRGRGDTEAFFGQGTRLTVV.

This clonotype was seen a single time. This chain links TRBV5-6 with TRBJ2-4, with TRBD1 identical over 8 bases. Germline trimming cut 4 bases from V and 0 bases from J; bases unmatched to any gene: 6. CDR1 and CDR2 from the germline V gene are SGHDT and YYEEEE. This CDR3 comprises 16 residues. CDR3 loop: CASSEGQAIAKNIQYF. CDR3 nucleotide sequence: TGTGCCAGCAGCGAGGGACAGGCAATAGCCAAAAACATTCAGTACTTC.

This clonotype was found many times. The J gene is TRBJ2-3, the V gene TRBV4-1; maybe TRBD1 (6 bases). The germline CDR1 and CDR2 sequences are MGHRA and YSYEKL. Deletions cut 0 bases from V and 4 bases from J, with 20 bases between. The CDR3 spans 18 residues. DNA of the CDR3: TGCGCCAGCAGCCAAGAGGGGTCAGGGGTCACCCTAGCAGATACGCAGTATTTT. Translated: CASSQEGSGVTLADTQYF.

About this clonotype itself: Because the CDR3's place on the DNA is in doubt, the DNA is left out and the CDR3 is given as listed by TCRdb. V is TRBV30 and J is TRBJ2-4; the table's D call TRBD1 went unverified against the DNA. A total of 12 residues make up the CDR3, ends included. Germline V CDR1 and CDR2: GTSNPN, SVGIG (reference sequence). The CDR3 is CAWSVLRASPYF.

This clonotype was detected a few times. V usage is TRBV4-1 and J usage is TRBJ2-1, with a possible D match to TRBD2 (6 bases). CDR1 MGHRA and CDR2 YSYEKL come from the germline V gene. V lost 5 bases, J lost 0 bases, and 14 bases lay in between. CDR3 length: 16 amino acids. The DNA for the CDR3 is TGCGCCAGCAGCATAGATGGGGGGAGCTCCTACAATGAGCAGTTCTTC. Translated: CASSIDGGSSYNEQFF.

This clonotype showed up just a few times. This chain connects TRBV29-1 to TRBJ2-3; 11 bases map to TRBD1. The CDR3 contains 14 residues. The junction had 5 bases not matched to a gene; V was cut back by 7 bases and J by 2 bases. CDR1 is SQVTM and CDR2 is ANQGSEA in the germline V gene. DNA for the CDR3: TGCAGCGCCTGGACAGGGGGCAACACAGATACGCAGTATTTT. Translated, it gives CSAWTGGNTDTQYF.

This clonotype was recorded a few times. The chain recombines TRBV7-6 with TRBJ2-7, with D possibly being TRBD2 (5 bases). Trimming removed 8 bases at V and 3 bases at J, with 17 bases between. Germline V gene data show CDR1 as SGHVS and CDR2 as FNYEAQ. The length of the CDR3 is 14 residues. The CDR3 DNA is TGTGCCAGCTCCCGGATAAGCGCGGGCTACGAGCAGTACTTC. Amino acid sequence: CASSRISAGYEQYF.

There are a few counts of this clonotype. This chain joins TRBV15 and TRBJ2-2; maybe TRBD1 (6 bases). There are 14 residues in the CDR3. Deletions cut 6 bases from V and 1 base from J, with 9 bases between. CDR1 is LNHNV, CDR2 YYDKDF, per germline (reference sequence). The CDR3 spells CATRGHKNTGELFF. The CDR3 nucleotides read TGTGCCACCAGGGGACATAAGAACACCGGGGAGCTGTTTTTT.

The genes are TRBV2 and TRBJ2-5; 7 positions match TRBD2. J was trimmed by 5 bases and V by 7 bases; bases with no gene match: 13. The germline gives CDR1 SNHLY, CDR2 FYNNEI. CDR3 length: 15 amino acids. CDR3 protein: CASIGAGLAGETQYF. In DNA form, the CDR3 reads TGTGCCAGCATTGGAGCGGGGCTCGCCGGGGAGACCCAGTACTTC.

This clonotype was seen just once. In DNA, the CDR3 is TGTGCCAGCAGCTACCGGGGCCTCACCCTTGAAAAACTGTTTTTT. It translates to CASSYRGLTLEKLFF. The V gene is TRBV7-2, the J gene TRBJ1-4; perhaps TRBD1 as D (5 bases). The V gene lost 4 bases and the J gene lost 7 bases, with 16 bases spanning the gap. Germline V gives CDR1 SGHTA, CDR2 FQGNSA. This CDR3 contains 15 residues.

This clonotype was seen a handful of times. The rearrangement joins TRBV29-1 to TRBJ1-2; TRBD1 matches 8 bases. CDR3 length equals 14 residues. CDR1 SQVTM and CDR2 ANQGSEA come from the germline V gene. The V and J ends lost 3 bases and 2 bases, in that order; junction bases with no gene match: 5. The CDR3 loop reads CSVDRDRFNYGYTF. The CDR3 DNA reads as TGCAGCGTTGATCGGGACAGGTTCAACTATGGCTACACCTTC.

The chain couples TRBV4-1 to TRBJ2-1; either TRBD1 or TRBD2 may fit D (6 bases each). The germline V and J ends were trimmed by 4 bases and 7 bases, with 14 bases remaining between them. Germline assignment: CDR1 MGHRA and CDR2 YSYEKL. This CDR3 has 14 amino acids. CDR3 bases: TGCGCCAGCAGCCTCCAAACAGGGAGGAATGAGCAGTTCTTC. Residues: CASSLQTGRNEQFF.

The CDR3: CASSSGLAGGPTDTQYF. The CDR3 nucleotides read TGCGCCAGCAGCTCCGGACTAGCGGGGGGGCCCACAGATACGCAGTATTTT. This chain connects TRBV5-1 to TRBJ2-3, with 15 positions matching TRBD2. The CDR3 is made up of 17 amino acids. Trimming at V came to 3 bases and at J to 2 bases, leaving 4 bases not matched to a gene. Germline CDR1 SGHRS, CDR2 YFSETQ.

The table lists this clonotype with a few counts. The gene calls are TRBV20-1 and TRBJ1-2, with D maybe TRBD1 (6 bases). Trimming removed 7 bases from V and 0 bases from J, with 6 bases in between. Germline loops: CDR1 DFQATT, CDR2 SNEGSKA (reference sequence). This CDR3 has 11 amino acids. DNA for the CDR3: TGCAGTGGGGACACTAACTATGGCTACACCTTC. Encoded protein: CSGDTNYGYTF.

This clonotype was observed a few times. At one of its ends the junction is not consistent with the germline gene, which may arise from a read error. V usage is TRBV5-6 and J usage is TRBJ2-1; 8 bases match TRBD2. Germline V lookup: CDR1 SGHDT, CDR2 YYEEEE. The CDR3 covers 13 residues. The CDR3 loop reads CAGSVVAGNEQFF. CDR3 bases: TGTGCCGGCAGCGTGGTAGCGGGAAATGAGCAGTTCTTC.